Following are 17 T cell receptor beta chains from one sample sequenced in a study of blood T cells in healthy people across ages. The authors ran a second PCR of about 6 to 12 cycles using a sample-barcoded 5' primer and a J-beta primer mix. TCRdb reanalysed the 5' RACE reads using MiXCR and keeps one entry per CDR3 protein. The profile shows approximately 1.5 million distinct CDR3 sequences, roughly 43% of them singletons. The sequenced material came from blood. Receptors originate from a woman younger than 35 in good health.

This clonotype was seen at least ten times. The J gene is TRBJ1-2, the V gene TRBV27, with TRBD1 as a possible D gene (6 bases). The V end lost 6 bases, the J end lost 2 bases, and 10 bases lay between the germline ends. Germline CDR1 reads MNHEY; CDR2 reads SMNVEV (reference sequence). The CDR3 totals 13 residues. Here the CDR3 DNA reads TGTGCCAGCAGCCACGGACAGAACTATGGCTACACCTTC. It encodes CASSHGQNYGYTF.

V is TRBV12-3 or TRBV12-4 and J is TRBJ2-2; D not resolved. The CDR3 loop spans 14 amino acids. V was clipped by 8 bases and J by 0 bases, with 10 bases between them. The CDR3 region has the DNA TGTGCCAGCCGACAAGTTCCGAACACCGGGGAGCTGTTTTTT. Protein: CASRQVPNTGELFF.

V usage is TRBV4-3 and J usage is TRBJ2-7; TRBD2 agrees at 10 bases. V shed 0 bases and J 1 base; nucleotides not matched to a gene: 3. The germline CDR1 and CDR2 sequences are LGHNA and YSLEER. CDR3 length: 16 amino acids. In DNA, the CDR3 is TGCGCCAGCAGCCAAGAACTAGCGGGGACGTCCTACGAGCAGTACTTC. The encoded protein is CASSQELAGTSYEQYF.

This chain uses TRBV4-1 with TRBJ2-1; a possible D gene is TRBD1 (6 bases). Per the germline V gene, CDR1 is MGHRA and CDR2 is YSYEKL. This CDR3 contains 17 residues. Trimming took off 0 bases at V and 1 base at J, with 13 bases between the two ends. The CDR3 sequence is CASSQEAGAGSYNEQFF. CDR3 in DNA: TGCGCCAGCAGCCAAGAGGCAGGGGCTGGGTCCTACAATGAGCAGTTCTTC.

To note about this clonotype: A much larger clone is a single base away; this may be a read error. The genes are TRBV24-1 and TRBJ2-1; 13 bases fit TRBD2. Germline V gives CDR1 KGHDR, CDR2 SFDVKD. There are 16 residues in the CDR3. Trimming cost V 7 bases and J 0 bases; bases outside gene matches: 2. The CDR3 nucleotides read TGTGCCACCAGCCGGACTAGCGGGAGCTCCTACAATGAGCAGTTCTTC. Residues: CATSRTSGSSYNEQFF.

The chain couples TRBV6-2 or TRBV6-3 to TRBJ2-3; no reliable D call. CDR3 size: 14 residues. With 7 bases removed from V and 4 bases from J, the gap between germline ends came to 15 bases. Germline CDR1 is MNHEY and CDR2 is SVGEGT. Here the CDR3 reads CASTPWWQPDTQYF. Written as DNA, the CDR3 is TGTGCCAGCACCCCCTGGTGGCAACCAGATACGCAGTATTTT.

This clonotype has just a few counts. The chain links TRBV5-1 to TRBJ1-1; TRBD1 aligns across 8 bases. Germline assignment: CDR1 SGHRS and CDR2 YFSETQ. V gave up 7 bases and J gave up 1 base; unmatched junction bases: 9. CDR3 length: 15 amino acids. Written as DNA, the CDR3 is TGCGCCAGCTTCGACAGGGGTGTCGGGAACACTGAAGCTTTCTTT. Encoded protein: CASFDRGVGNTEAFF.

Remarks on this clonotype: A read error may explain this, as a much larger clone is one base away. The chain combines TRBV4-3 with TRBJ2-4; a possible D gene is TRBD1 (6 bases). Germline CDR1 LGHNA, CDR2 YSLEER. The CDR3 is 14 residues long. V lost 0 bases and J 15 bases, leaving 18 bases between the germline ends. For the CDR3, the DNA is TGCGCCAGCAGCCAAGAACCCCGACAGGATTTACGGTACTTC. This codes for CASSQEPRQDLRYF.

CDR3 in amino acids: CASRGREKNTEAFF. DNA of the CDR3: TGTGCCAGCAGGGGACGGGAGAAGAACACTGAAGCTTTCTTT. The chain is built from TRBV6-2 or TRBV6-3 and TRBJ1-1, with D maybe TRBD1 (5 bases). CDR1 and CDR2 (germline): MNHEY, SVGEGT. The CDR3 sequence is 14 residues long. Trimming shortened V by 6 bases and J by 1 base, and 12 bases separated the two germline ends.

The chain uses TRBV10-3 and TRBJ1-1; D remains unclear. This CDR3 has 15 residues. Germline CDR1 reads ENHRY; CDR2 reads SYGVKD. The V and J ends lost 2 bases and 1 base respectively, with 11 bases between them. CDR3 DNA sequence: TGTGCCATCAGTGAGCCCGGAAGTACGAACACTGAAGCTTTCTTT. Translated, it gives CAISEPGSTNTEAFF.

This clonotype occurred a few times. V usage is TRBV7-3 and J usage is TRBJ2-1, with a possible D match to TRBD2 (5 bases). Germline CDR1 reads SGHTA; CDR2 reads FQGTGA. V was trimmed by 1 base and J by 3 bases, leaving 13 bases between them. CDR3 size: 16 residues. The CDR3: CASSLIRLAGYNEQFF. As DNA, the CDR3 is TGTGCCAGCAGCTTAATTAGGCTAGCTGGCTACAATGAGCAGTTCTTC. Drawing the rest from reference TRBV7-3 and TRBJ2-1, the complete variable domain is GAGVSQTPSNKVTEKGKYVELRCDPISGHTALYWYRQSLGQGPEFLIYFQGTGAADDSGLPNDRFFAVRPEGSVSTLKIQRTERGDSAVYLCASSLIRLAGYNEQFFGPGTRLTVL.

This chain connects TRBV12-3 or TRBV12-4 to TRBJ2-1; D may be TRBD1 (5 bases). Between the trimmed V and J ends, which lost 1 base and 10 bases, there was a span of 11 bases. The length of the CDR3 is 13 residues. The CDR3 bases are TGTGCCAGCAGTTTAGGACAGACCTACGAGCAGTTCTTC. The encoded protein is CASSLGQTYEQFF.

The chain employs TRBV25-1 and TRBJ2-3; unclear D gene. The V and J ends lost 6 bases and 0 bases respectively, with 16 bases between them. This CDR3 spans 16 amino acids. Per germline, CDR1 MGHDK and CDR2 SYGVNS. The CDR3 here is CASSPWAETSTDTQYF. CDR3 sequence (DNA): TGTGCCAGCAGCCCCTGGGCGGAAACTAGCACAGATACGCAGTATTTT.

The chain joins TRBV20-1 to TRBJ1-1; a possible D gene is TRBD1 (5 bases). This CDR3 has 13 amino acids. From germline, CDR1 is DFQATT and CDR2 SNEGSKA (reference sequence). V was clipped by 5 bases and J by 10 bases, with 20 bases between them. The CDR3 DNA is TGCAGTGCTCACAGTCCAGGGTGGGCCTCAGCTTTCTTT. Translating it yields CSAHSPGWASAFF.

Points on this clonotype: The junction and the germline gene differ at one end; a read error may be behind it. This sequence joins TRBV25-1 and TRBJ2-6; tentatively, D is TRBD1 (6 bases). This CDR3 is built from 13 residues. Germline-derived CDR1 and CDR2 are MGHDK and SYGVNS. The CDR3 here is CASRQGGTNVLTF. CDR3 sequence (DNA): TGTGCCAGCAGACAGGGTGGGACCAACGTCCTGACTTTC.

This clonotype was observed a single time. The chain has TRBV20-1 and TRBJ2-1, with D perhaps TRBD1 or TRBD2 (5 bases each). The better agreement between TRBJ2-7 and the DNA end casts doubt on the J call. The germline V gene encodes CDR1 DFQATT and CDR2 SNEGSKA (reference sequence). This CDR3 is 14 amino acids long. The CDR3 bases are TGCAGTGCTAGGAGCAGGGAGACCTACAATGAGCAGTACTTC. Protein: CSARSRETYNEQYF.

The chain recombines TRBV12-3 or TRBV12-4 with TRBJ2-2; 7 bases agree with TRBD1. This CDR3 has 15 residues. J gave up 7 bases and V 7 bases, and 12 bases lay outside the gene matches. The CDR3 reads CASTGQGVFGGELFF. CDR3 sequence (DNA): TGTGCCAGCACTGGGCAGGGGGTTTTTGGCGGGGAGCTGTTTTTT.